This TCR beta chain appears in the sequencing data of a study of T cells in Graves' hyperthyroidism and ophthalmopathy. Study observations and caveats: Classification by a 13 V-J model distinguished ophthalmopathy from stable hyperthyroidism.

In patients aged 18 to 65, hyperthyroidism was newly diagnosed, with duration under 2 months. Extraction of PBMCs used 8.5 to 10 ml of fresh peripheral blood. About this clonotype: Its cognate antigen is unknown.

Germline values: CDR1 KGHDR, CDR2 SFDVKD. V lost 0 bases to trimming and J lost 0 bases, with 8 bases between them. The CDR3 is 16 residues long. The source material, RNA transcripts, was used to amplify TCR beta CDR3 regions. An initial round of RT-PCR targeting the TCR CDR3 relied on the HTBI primer set. MiXCR, run by TCRdb on the multiplex PCR reads, gives a single entry per CDR3 protein. The sample holds some 700,000 distinct CDR3 sequences; 17% are singletons and the top ten take around 16%. The TCR originated in a man over 45 with Graves' hyperthyroidism. The sample was blood. The chain has TRBV24-1 and TRBJ2-1, with D possibly being TRBD2 (6 bases). The CDR3 coding sequence is TGTGCCACCAGTGATTTGGCGGGACCCTCCTACAATGAGCAGTTCTTC. Translating it yields CATSDLAGPSYNEQFF.